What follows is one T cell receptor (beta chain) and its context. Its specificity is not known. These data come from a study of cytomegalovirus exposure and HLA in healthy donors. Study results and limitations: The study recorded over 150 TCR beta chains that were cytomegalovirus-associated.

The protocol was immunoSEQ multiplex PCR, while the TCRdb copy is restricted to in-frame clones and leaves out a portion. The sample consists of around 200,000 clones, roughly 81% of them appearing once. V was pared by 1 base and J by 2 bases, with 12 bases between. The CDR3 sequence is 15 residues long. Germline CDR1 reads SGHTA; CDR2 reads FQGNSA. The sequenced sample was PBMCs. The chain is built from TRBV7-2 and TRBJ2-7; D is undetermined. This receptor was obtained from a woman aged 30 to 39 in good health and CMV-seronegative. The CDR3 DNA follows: TGTGCCAGCAGCTTAGATCGTGGCAGAACCTACGAGCAGTACTTC. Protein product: CASSLDRGRTYEQYF.